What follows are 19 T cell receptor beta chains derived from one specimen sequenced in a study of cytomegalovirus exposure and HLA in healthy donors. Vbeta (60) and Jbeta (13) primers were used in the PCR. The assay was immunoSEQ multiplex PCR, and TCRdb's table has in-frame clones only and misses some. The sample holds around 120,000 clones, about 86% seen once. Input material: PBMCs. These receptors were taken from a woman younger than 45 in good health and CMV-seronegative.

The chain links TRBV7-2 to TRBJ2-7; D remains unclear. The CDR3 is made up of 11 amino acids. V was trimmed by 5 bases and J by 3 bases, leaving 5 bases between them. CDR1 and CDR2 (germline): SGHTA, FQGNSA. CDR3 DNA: TGTGCCAGCAGCGTTCTCTACGAGCAGTACTTC. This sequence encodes CASSVLYEQYF.

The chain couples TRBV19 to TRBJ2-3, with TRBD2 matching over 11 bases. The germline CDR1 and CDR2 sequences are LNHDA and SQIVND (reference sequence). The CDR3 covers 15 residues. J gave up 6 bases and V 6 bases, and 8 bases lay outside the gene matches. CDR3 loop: CASSRLAGNGDTQYF. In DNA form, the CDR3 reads TGTGCCAGTAGCCGACTAGCGGGAAATGGGGATACGCAGTATTTT.

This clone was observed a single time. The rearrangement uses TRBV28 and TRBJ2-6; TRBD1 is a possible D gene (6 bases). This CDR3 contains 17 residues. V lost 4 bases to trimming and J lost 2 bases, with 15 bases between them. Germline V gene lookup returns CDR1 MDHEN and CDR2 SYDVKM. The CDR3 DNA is TGTGCCAGCAGTTCGACAGGAACCTGGGCTGGGGCCAACGTCCTGACTTTC. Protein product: CASSSTGTWAGANVLTF.

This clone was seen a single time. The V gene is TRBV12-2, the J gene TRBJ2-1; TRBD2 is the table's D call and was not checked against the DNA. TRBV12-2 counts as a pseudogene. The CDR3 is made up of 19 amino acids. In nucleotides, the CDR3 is TGTGCAAGTCGCTTAGCACCTACCCTAGCGGTAAGCTCCTACAATGAGCAGTTCTTC. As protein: CASRLAPTLAVSSYNEQFF.

CDR3 coding DNA: TGTGCCAGCAGCGTAGAGGCTAGCGGGGGAAACTACGAGCAGTACTTC. Protein: CASSVEASGGNYEQYF. This chain joins TRBV9 and TRBJ2-7, with TRBD2 matching 10 bases. V shed 0 bases, J shed 3 bases, and the junction held 6 bases outside the gene matches. The CDR3 extends over 16 amino acids. The V gene's germline CDR1 is SGDLS and CDR2 YYNGEE.

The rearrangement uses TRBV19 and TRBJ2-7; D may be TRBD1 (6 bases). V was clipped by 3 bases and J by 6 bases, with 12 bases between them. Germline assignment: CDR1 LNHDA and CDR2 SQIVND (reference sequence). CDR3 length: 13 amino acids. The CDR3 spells CASSIMTGLEQYF. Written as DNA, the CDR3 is TGTGCCAGTAGTATCATGACAGGCCTCGAGCAGTACTTC. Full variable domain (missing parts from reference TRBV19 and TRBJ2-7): DGGITQSPKYLFRKEGQNVTLSCEQNLNHDAMYWYRQDPGQGLRLIYYSQIVNDFQKGDIAEGYSVSREKKESFPLTVTSAQKNPTAFYLCASSIMTGLEQYFGPGTRLTVT.

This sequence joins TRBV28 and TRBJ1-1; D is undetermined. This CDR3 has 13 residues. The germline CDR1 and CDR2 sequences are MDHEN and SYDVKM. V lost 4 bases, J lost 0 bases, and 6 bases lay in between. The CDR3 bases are TGTGCCAGCAGTTCATCCCTGAACACTGAAGCTTTCTTT. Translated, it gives CASSSSLNTEAFF.

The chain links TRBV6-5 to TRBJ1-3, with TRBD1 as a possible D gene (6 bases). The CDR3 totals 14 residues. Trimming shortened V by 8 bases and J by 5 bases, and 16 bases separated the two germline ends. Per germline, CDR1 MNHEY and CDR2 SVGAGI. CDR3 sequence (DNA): TGTGCCAGCCGATCGACAGGTGCCAGAAACACCATATATTTT. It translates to CASRSTGARNTIYF.

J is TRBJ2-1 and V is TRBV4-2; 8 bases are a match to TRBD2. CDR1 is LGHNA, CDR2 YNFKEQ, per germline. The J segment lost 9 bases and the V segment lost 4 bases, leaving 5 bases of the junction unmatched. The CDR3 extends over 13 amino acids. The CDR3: CASSRTLAGEQFF. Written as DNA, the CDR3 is TGTGCCAGCAGCCGCACCCTAGCGGGTGAGCAGTTCTTC.

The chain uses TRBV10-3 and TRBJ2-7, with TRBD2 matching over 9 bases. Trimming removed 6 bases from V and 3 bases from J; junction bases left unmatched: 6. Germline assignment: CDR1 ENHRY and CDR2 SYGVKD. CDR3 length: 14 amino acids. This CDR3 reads CAISQAGGGYEQYF. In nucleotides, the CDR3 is TGTGCCATCAGCCAAGCGGGAGGTGGCTACGAGCAGTACTTC.

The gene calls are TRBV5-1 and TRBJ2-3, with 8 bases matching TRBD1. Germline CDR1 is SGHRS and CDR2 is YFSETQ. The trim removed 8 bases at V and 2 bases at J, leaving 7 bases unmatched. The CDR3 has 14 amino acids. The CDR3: CASNRQGFTDTQYF. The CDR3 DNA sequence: TGCGCCAGTAATCGACAGGGGTTCACAGATACGCAGTATTTT. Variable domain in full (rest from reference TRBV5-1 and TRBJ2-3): KAGVTQTPRYLIKTRGQQVTLSCSPISGHRSVSWYQQTPGQGLQFLFEYFSETQRNKGNFPGRFSGRQFSNSRSEMNVSTLELGDSALYLCASNRQGFTDTQYFGPGTRLTVL.

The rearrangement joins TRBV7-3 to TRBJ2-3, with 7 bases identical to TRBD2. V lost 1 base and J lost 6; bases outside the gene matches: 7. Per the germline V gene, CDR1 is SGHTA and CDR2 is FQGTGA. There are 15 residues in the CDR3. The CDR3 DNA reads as TGTGCCAGCAGCTTAAGAGGCGGGGAGGGGGATACGCAGTATTTT. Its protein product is CASSLRGGEGDTQYF.

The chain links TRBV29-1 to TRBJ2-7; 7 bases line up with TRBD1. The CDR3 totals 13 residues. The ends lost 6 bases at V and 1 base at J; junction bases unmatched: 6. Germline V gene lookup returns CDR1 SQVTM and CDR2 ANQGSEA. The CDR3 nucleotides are TGCAGCGTCAAAGACAGGGCTTCCTACGAGCAGTACTTC. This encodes CSVKDRASYEQYF.

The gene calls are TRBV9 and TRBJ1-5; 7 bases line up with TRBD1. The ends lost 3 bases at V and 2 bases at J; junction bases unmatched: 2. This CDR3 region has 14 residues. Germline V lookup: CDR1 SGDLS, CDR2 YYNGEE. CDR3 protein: CASSAGTGNQPQHF. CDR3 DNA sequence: TGTGCCAGCAGCGCCGGGACAGGCAATCAGCCCCAGCATTTT.

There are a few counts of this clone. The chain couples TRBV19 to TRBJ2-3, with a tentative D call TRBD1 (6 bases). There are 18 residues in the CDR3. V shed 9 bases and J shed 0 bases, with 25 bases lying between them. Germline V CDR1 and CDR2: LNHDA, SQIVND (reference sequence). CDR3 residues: CASEIRGSPQGSTDTQYF. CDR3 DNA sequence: TGTGCCAGCGAAATTCGGGGCTCGCCCCAGGGGAGCACAGATACGCAGTATTTT.

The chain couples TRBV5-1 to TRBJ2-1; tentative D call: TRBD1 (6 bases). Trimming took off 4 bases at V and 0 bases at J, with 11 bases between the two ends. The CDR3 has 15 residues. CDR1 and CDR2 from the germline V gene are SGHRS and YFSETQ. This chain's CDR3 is CASSLGTNSYNEQFF. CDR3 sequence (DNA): TGCGCCAGCAGCCTCGGGACAAACTCCTACAATGAGCAGTTCTTC.

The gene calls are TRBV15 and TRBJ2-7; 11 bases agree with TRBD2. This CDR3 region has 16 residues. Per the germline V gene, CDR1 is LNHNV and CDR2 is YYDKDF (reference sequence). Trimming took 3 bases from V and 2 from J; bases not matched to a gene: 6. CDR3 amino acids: CATSRRLAGGTYEQYF. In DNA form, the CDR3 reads TGTGCCACCAGCAGGCGGTTAGCGGGAGGGACCTACGAGCAGTACTTC.

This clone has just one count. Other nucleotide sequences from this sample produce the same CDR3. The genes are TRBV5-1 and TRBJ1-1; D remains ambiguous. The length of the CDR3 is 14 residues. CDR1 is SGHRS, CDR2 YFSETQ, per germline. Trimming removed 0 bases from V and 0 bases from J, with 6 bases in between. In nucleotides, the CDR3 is TGCGCCAGCAGCTTGGCAGGCATGAACACTGAAGCTTTCTTT. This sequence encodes CASSLAGMNTEAFF.

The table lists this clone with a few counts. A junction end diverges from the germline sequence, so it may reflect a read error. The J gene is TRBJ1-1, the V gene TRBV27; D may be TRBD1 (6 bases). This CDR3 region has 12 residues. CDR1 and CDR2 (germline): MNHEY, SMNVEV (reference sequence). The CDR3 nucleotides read TGTGCCAGCAGTGAGGGGGGGTTCGGGGAAATTTTT. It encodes CASSEGGFGEIF.